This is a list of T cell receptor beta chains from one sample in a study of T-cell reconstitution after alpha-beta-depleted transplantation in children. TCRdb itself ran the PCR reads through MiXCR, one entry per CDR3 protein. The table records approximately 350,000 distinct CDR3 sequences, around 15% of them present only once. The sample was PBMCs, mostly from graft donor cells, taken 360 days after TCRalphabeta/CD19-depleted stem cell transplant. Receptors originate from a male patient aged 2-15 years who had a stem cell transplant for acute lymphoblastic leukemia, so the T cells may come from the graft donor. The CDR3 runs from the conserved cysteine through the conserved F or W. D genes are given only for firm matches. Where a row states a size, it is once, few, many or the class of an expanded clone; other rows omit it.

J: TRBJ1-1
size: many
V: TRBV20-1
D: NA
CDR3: CSASGPRRGRAWNTEAFF
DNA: TGCAGTGCTAGTGGTCCCAGAAGGGGTCGAGCCTGGAACACTGAAGCTTTCTTT

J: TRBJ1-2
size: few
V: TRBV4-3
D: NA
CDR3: CASSHSDSQNYGYTF
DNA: TGCGCCAGCAGCCACTCGGACAGCCAGAACTATGGCTACACCTTC

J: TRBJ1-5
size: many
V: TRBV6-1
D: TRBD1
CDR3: CASRDRASNQPQHF
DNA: TGTGCCAGCAGGGACAGGGCTAGCAATCAGCCCCAGCATTTT

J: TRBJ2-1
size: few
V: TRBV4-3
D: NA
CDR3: CASSQEGARSDNEQFF
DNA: TGCGCCAGCAGCCAAGAAGGGGCGAGGAGTGACAATGAGCAGTTCTTC

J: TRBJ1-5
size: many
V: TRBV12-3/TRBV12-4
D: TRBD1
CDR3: CASKTRWDRNNNQPQHF
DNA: TGTGCCAGCAAAACGAGATGGGACAGGAACAACAATCAGCCCCAGCATTTT

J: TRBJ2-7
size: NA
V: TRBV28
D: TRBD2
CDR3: CASSFLAAPYEQYF
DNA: TGTGCCAGCAGTTTTCTAGCGGCGCCCTACGAGCAGTACTTC

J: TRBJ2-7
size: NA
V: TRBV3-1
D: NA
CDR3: CASSRWSYEQYF
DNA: TGTGCCAGCAGCCGTTGGTCCTACGAGCAGTACTTC

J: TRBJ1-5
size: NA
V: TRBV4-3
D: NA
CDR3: CASSQDSVAGQPQHF
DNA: TGCGCCAGCAGCCAAGATTCTGTCGCGGGTCAGCCCCAGCATTTT

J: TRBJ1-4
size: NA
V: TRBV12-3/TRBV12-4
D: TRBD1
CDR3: CASSQQGPNEKLFF
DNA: TGTGCCAGCAGTCAACAGGGGCCTAATGAAAAACTGTTTTTT

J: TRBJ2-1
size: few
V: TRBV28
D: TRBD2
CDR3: CASRRSGRAFYNEQFF
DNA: TGTGCCAGCAGGCGTAGCGGGAGGGCCTTCTACAATGAGCAGTTCTTC

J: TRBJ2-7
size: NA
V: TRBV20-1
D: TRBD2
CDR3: CSAGLASSYEQYF
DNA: TGCAGTGCCGGACTAGCTAGCTCCTACGAGCAGTACTTC

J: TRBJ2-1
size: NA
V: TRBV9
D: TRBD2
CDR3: CASSVVGLAGHNEQFF
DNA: TGTGCCAGCAGCGTAGTGGGACTAGCGGGACACAATGAGCAGTTCTTC

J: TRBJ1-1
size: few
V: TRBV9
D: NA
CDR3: CASSDRNTEAFF
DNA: TGTGCCAGCAGCGACAGGAACACTGAAGCTTTCTTT

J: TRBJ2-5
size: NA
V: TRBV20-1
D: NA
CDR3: CSARGWEAAQETQYF
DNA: TGCAGTGCTAGAGGGTGGGAGGCAGCCCAAGAGACCCAGTACTTC

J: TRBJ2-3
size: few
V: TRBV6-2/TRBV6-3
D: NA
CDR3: CASSYSAGLAEILTSTDTQYF
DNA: TGTGCCAGCAGTTACTCAGCAGGTTTAGCAGAAATTCTCACTAGCACAGATACGCAGTATTTT

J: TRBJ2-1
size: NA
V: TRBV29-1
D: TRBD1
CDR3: CSVEPGGHNEQFF
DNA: TGCAGCGTTGAGCCAGGGGGACACAATGAGCAGTTCTTC

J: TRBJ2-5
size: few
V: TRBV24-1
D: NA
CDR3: CATSDPGRPKETQYF
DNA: TGTGCCACCAGTGACCCCGGGCGGCCTAAAGAGACCCAGTACTTC

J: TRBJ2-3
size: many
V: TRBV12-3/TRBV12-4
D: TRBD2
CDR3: CASSFWRERTDTQYF
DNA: TGTGCCAGCAGTTTTTGGCGGGAGAGAACAGATACGCAGTATTTT

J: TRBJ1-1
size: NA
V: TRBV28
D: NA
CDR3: CASSPRTFFNTEAFF
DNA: TGTGCCAGCAGTCCCCGGACATTCTTTAACACTGAAGCTTTCTTT

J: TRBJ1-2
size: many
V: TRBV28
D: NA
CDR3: CASGPPDGYTF
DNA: TGTGCCAGCGGCCCGCCCGATGGCTACACCTTC

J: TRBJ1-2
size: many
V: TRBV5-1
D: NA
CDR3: CASSFGSNYGYTF
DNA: TGCGCCAGCAGCTTCGGGAGCAACTATGGCTACACCTTC

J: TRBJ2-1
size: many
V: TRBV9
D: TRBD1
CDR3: CASSRGPGTGYNEQFF
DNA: TGTGCCAGCTCCAGGGGGCCCGGGACAGGATACAATGAGCAGTTCTTC

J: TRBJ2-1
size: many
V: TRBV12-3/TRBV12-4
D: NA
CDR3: CASSLGVGAYNEQFF
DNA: TGTGCCAGCAGTTTAGGGGTCGGGGCATACAATGAGCAGTTCTTC

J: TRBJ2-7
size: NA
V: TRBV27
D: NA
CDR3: CASSLKGRVTYEQYF
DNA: TGTGCCAGCAGTTTAAAGGGGCGCGTAACCTACGAGCAGTACTTC

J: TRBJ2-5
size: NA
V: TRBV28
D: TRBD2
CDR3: CASIPGLAVLGETQYF
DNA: TGTGCCAGCATCCCGGGACTAGCGGTCCTTGGGGAGACCCAGTACTTC

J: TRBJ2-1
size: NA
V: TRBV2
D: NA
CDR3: CASSEVENEQFF
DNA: TGTGCCAGCAGTGAAGTGGAGAATGAGCAGTTCTTC

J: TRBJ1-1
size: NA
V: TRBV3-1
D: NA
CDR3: CASSQARNTEAFF
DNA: TGTGCCAGCAGCCAGGCGCGGAACACTGAAGCTTTCTTT

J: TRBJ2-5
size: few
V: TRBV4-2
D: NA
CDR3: CASSQERLGRQTQYF
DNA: TGTGCCAGCAGCCAAGAGCGTTTAGGGAGACAGACCCAGTACTTC

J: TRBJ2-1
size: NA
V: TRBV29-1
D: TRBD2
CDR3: CSVPGFSGGEQFF
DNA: TGCAGCGTCCCAGGGTTTAGCGGGGGTGAGCAGTTCTTC

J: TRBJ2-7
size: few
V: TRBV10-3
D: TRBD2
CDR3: CAISESRTSGSEQYF
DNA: TGTGCCATCAGTGAGTCCCGGACTAGCGGGAGCGAGCAGTACTTC

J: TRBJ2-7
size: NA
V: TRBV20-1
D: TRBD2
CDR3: CSARPLRERYEQYF
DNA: TGCAGTGCTAGGCCGTTGCGGGAGAGGTACGAGCAGTACTTC

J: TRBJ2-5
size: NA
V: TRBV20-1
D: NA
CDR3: CSARVFSGTQQETQYF
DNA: TGCAGTGCTAGAGTTTTTAGCGGCACACAACAAGAGACCCAGTACTTC

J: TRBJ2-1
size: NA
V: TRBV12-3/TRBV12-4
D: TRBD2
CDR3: CASSGRVLAGGGEQFF
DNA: TGTGCCAGCAGTGGCAGGGTACTAGCGGGAGGCGGTGAGCAGTTCTTC

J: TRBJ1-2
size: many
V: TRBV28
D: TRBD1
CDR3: CASRRTGANYGYTF
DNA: TGTGCCAGCAGACGGACAGGAGCTAACTATGGCTACACCTTC

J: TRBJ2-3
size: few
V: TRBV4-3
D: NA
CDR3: CASSQDWAIRTDTQYF
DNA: TGCGCCAGCAGCCAAGATTGGGCGATCCGCACAGATACGCAGTATTTT

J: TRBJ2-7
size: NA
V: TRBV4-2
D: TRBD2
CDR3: CASSQDRATSGTPYEQYF
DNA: TGTGCCAGCAGCCAAGATCGTGCAACTAGCGGGACCCCCTACGAGCAGTACTTC

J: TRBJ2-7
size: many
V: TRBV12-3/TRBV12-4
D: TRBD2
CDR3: CASSWRGLAGGTGEQYF
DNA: TGTGCCAGCAGTTGGAGGGGATTAGCGGGAGGGACTGGCGAGCAGTACTTC

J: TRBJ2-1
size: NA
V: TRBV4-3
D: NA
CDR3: CASRRHWREDEEQFF
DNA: TGCGCCAGCAGGCGACACTGGAGGGAGGACGAAGAGCAGTTCTTC

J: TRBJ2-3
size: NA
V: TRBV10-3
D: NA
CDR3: CAVHEVFTDTQYF
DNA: TGTGCCGTCCACGAGGTTTTCACAGATACGCAGTATTTT

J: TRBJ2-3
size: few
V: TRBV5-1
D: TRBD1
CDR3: CASSLETGNTDTQYF
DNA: TGCGCCAGCAGCTTGGAGACAGGGAACACAGATACGCAGTATTTT

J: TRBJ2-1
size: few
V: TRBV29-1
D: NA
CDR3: CSVEGEGRTYNEQFF
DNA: TGCAGCGTTGAAGGTGAGGGAAGAACCTACAATGAGCAGTTCTTC